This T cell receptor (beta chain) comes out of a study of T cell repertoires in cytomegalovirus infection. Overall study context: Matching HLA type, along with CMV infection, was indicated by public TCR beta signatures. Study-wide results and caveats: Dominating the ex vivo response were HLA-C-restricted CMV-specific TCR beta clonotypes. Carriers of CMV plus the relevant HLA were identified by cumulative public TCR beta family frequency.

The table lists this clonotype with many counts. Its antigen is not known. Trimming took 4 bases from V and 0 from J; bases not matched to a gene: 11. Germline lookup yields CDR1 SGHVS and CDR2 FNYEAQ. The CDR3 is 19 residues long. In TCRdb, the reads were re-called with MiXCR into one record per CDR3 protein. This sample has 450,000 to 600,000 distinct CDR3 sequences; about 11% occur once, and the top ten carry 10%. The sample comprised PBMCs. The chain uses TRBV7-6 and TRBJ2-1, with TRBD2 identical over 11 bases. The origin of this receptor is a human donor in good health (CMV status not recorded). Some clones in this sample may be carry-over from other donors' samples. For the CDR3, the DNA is TGTGCCAGCAGCTACCCGGCACTAGCGGGAGCAAACTCCTACAATGAGCAGTTCTTC. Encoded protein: CASSYPALAGANSYNEQFF.